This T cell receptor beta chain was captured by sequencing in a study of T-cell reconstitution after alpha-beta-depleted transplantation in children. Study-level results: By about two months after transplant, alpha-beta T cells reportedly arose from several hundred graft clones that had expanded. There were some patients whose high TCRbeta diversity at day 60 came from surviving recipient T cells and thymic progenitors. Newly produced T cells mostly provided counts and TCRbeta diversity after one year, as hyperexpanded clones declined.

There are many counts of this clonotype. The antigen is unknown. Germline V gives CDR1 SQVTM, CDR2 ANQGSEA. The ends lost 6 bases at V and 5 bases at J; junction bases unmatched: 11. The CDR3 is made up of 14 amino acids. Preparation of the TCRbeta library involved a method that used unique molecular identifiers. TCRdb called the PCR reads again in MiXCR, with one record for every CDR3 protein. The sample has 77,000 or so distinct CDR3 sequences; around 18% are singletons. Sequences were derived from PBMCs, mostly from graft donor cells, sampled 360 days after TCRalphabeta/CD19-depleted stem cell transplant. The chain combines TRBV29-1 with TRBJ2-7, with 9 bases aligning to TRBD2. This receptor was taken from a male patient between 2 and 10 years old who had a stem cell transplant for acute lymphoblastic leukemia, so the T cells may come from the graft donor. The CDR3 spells CSVPSGLATDEQYF. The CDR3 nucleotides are TGCAGCGTGCCCTCGGGACTAGCTACGGACGAGCAGTACTTC.